This T cell receptor (beta chain) was recorded in a study of cytomegalovirus exposure and HLA in healthy donors. With respect to this clone: Its antigen is as yet unknown.

13 Jbeta primers and 60 Vbeta primers were used for the PCR. The assay was immunoSEQ multiplex PCR, and TCRdb's table has in-frame clones only and misses some. Among some 150,000 clones listed, more than 60% were seen once. Study-level points and caveats: It is likely that the observed cluster of highly shared sequence variants was a sequencing artifact.

From germline, CDR1 is SEHNR and CDR2 FQNEAQ (reference sequence). This CDR3 has 12 residues. The V gene lost 2 bases and the J gene lost 6 bases, with 7 bases spanning the gap. Participants comprised healthy donors of bone marrow. The V and J genes are TRBV7-9 and TRBJ1-1; D is unresolved. The source is a male donor in good health and CMV-seronegative. Sequencing was carried out using PBMCs. The CDR3 DNA sequence: TGTGCCAGCAGCTTATCTGCGGCTGAAGCTTTCTTT. Residues: CASSLSAAEAFF.